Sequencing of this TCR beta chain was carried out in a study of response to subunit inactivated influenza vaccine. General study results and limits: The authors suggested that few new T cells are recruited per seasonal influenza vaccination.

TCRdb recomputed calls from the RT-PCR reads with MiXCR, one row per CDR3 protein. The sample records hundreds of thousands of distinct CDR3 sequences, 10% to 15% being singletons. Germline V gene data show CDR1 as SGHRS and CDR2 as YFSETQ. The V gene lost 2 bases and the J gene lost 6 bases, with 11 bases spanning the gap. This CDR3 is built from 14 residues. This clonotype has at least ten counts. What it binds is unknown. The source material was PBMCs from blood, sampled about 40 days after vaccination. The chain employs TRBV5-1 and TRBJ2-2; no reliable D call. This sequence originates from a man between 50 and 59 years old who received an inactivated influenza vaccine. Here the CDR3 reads CASSLTIESGELFF. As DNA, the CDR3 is TGCGCCAGCAGCTTAACGATCGAGTCCGGGGAGCTGTTTTTT.